The 2 T cell receptor beta chains reported below all come from one sample, sequenced in a study of T cells in Graves' hyperthyroidism and ophthalmopathy. Amplification of TCR beta CDR3 regions used RNA as the template. During a first-round RT-PCR of the TCR CDR3, the HTBI primer set was used. TCRdb re-analysed the multiplex PCR reads in MiXCR, keeping a single row per CDR3 protein. The table lists hundreds of thousands of distinct CDR3 sequences, around 40% of them singletons. Sequenced material: blood. Receptor source: a woman in her thirties or forties with Graves' hyperthyroidism.

This clonotype has more than one count but fewer than ten. The chain recombines TRBV7-9 with TRBJ2-7; possibly TRBD2 for D (7 bases). From germline, CDR1 is SEHNR and CDR2 FQNEAQ (reference sequence). Between the trimmed V and J ends, which lost 4 bases and 0 bases, there was a span of 13 bases. This CDR3 is built from 15 residues. The CDR3 nucleotides are TGTGCCAGCAGCTCGGGGGGCCGTCTCTCCTACGAGCAGTACTTC. It translates to CASSSGGRLSYEQYF.

The chain's CDR3 is CASSLRTGGGNEQFF. The CDR3 DNA sequence: TGTGCCAGCAGCCTCCGGACAGGGGGCGGGAATGAGCAGTTCTTC. V is TRBV11-2 and J is TRBJ2-1, with 11 bases lining up with TRBD1. This CDR3 has 15 amino acids. Germline-derived CDR1 and CDR2 are SGHAT and FQNNGV. The ends lost 5 bases at V and 7 bases at J; junction bases unmatched: 7. Using reference TRBV11-2 and TRBJ2-1 for the parts outside the CDR3, the full variable domain is EAGVAQSPRYKIIEKRQSVAFWCNPISGHATLYWYQQILGQGPKLLIQFQNNGVVDDSQLPKDRFSAERLKGVDSTLKIQPAKLEDSAVYLCASSLRTGGGNEQFFGPGTRLTVL.